The entry that follows covers one TCR beta chain sequence. These data are taken from a study of T cells in Graves' hyperthyroidism and ophthalmopathy. Germline-derived CDR1 and CDR2 are ENHRY and SYGVKD. Trimming took off 6 bases at V and 8 bases at J, with 16 bases between the two ends. CDR3 length: 14 amino acids. Diagnoses used clinical symptoms, serum thyroxine and TRAb, thyroid ultrasound and orbital computed tomography. From RNA transcripts, TCR beta CDR3 regions were amplified. When the TCR CDR3 underwent first-round RT-PCR, the HTBI primer set was used. TCRdb ran MiXCR on the multiplex PCR reads and lists one entry per CDR3 protein. This table holds 600,000 to 700,000 distinct CDR3 sequences, 45% found once.

Material for sequencing was peripheral blood or thyroid tissue (not recorded which). This clonotype was sampled from an adult man with Graves' disease, either hyperthyroidism or ophthalmopathy (not recorded which). The gene calls are TRBV10-3 and TRBJ1-4, with D maybe TRBD1 (5 bases). The CDR3 protein is CAIRDGGGDEKLFF. The CDR3 coding sequence is TGTGCCATCAGGGACGGGGGAGGAGACGAAAAACTGTTTTTT.